The entry below describes one T cell receptor (beta chain). Antigen specificity is unknown. ViraFEST assay sequencing came after antigen-specific CD4+ T cells were expanded with viral peptide pools. An approximately ten-day culture period preceded the isolation of CD4+ T cells. In the vaccine recipients, nucleocapsid antibodies were negative and there was no prior SARS-CoV-2 infection. PBMC cultures contained over 1.5 million cells per well, 10 IU/ml IL-2 and about 9.7 ug/ml peptides. This CDR3 region has 17 residues. Germline-derived CDR1 and CDR2 are MGHRA and YSYEKL. Trimming pared 3 bases from V and 1 base from J, leaving 16 bases between. These data originate in a study of vaccination effects on CD4 cells after COVID-19. Study-wide findings and caveats: Both infection-induced and vaccine-induced clones contracted markedly at late post-vaccination timepoints. Convalescent patients were scarce in the study, and it lacked early post-infection timepoints.

The repertoire was sequenced with immunoSEQ multiplex PCR; TCRdb's copy has only in-frame clones and lacks some. The table lists roughly 75,000 clones, under 75% of them singletons. This rearrangement joins TRBV4-1 to TRBJ1-3, with D hard to call. This TCR came from a human donor who received a COVID-19 vaccine. The source was CD4+ T cells from PBMCs cultured with HCoV-OC43 spike peptides, collected before COVID-19 vaccination. Subset denoted: HCoV-OC43 spike overlapping peptide pool stimulation. The CDR3 nucleotides are TGCGCCAGCAGCCAGAGGATGGACGGTTCTTCTGGAAACACCATATATTTT. Encoded protein: CASSQRMDGSSGNTIYF.